This T cell receptor beta chain was profiled in a study of cytomegalovirus exposure and HLA in healthy donors. Study outcomes and limitations: Later, an analysis found that common viral pathogens appeared to be linked with several of the most significant clusters.

This CDR3 comprises 15 residues. Per the germline V gene, CDR1 is SGHRS and CDR2 is YFSETQ. V lost 3 bases and J 4 bases, leaving 16 bases between the germline ends. Concerning this clone itself: No antigen is known for it.

Primers for the PCR totalled 60 Vbeta and 13 Jbeta. Only in-frame clones appear in the TCRdb table, and some are missing; sequencing was by immunoSEQ multiplex PCR. The repertoire includes some 150,000 clones, around 80% of them detected once, and around 1.9% sits in the top ten. This clonotype originated in a man in his forties in good health and CMV-seronegative. The sequenced sample was PBMCs. V usage is TRBV5-1 and J usage is TRBJ1-2; D might be TRBD1 (6 bases). The CDR3 spells CASSSSPQGIYGYTF. CDR3 nucleotides: TGCGCCAGCAGCTCCTCCCCTCAGGGGATCTATGGCTACACCTTC.